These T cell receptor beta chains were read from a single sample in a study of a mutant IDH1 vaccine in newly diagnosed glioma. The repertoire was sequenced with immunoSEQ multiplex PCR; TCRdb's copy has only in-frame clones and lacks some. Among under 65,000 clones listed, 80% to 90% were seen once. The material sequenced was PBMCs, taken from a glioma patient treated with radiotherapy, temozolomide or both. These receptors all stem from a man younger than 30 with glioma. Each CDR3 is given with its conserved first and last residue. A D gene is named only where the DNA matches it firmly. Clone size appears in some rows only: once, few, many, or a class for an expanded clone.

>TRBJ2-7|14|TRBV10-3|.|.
CAIRPTGQVYEQYF
TGTGCCATCAGGCCCACTGGACAAGTCTACGAGCAGTACTTC
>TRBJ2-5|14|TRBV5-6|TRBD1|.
CASSLEGTGETQYF
TGTGCCAGCAGCTTGGAAGGGACAGGGGAGACCCAGTACTTC
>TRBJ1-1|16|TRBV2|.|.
CASSEGGSGRGTEAFF
TGTGCCAGCAGTGAGGGGGGGTCAGGGAGAGGGACTGAAGCTTTCTTT
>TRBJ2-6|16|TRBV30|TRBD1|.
CAWSGTGLTGANVLTF
TGTGCCTGGAGTGGGACAGGCTTAACTGGGGCCAACGTCCTGACTTTC
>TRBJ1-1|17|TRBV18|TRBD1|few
CASSLSQVQGGDTEAFF
TGTGCCAGCTCACTTTCTCAAGTTCAGGGGGGTGACACTGAAGCTTTCTTT
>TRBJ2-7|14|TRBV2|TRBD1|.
CASGRDSWPNEQYF
TGTGCCAGCGGCCGGGACAGTTGGCCTAACGAGCAGTACTTC
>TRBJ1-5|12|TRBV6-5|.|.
CASNTGNQPQHF
TGTGCCAGCAATACAGGGAATCAGCCCCAGCATTTT
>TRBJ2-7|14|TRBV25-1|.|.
CASQATPGAYEQYF
TGTGCCAGCCAAGCGACCCCAGGGGCCTACGAGCAGTACTTC
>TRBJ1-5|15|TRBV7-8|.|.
CASSPSVGSDQPQHF
TGTGCCAGCAGCCCTTCAGTGGGGTCGGATCAGCCCCAGCATTTT
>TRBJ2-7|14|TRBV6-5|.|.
CASSYGGEAYEQYF
TGTGCCAGCAGTTATGGGGGAGAGGCCTACGAGCAGTACTTC
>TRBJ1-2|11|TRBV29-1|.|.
CSALVGGGYTF
TGCAGCGCCCTCGTAGGGGGTGGCTACACCTTC
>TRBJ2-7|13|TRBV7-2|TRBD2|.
CASSRTSGYEQYF
TGTGCCAGCAGCAGGACTAGCGGATACGAGCAGTACTTC
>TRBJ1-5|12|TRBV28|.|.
CASSPPGRPQHF
TGTGCCAGCAGTCCCCCCGGGAGACCCCAGCATTTT
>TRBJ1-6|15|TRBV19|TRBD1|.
CASSATGGYNSPLHF
TGTGCCAGTAGTGCGACAGGGGGCTATAATTCACCCCTCCACTTT
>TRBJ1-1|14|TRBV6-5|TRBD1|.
CASSPRQGNTEAFF
TGTGCCAGCAGCCCGAGACAGGGGAACACTGAAGCTTTCTTT
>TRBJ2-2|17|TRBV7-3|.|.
CASSLTSSGRHTGELFF
TGTGCCAGCAGCTTAACGTCCTCGGGGAGGCACACCGGGGAGCTGTTTTTT
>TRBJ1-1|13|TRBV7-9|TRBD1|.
CAIPDRGNTEAFF
TGTGCCATCCCGGACAGGGGGAACACTGAAGCTTTCTTT
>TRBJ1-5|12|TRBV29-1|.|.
CSVGQKNQPQHF
TGCAGCGTGGGGCAAAAGAATCAGCCCCAGCATTTT
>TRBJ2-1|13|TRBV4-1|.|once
CASSRGAYNEQFF
TGCGCCAGCAGCCGAGGGGCCTACAATGAGCAGTTCTTC
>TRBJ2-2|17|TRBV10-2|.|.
CASSVRTGLWIYGELFF
TGCGCCAGCAGTGTACGAACAGGGTTGTGGATATACGGGGAGCTGTTTTTT